This paragraph reports one TCR beta chain. V was cut by 4 bases and J by 4 bases, with 16 bases left in between. The CDR3 is made up of 15 amino acids. Germline V gives CDR1 MNHNS, CDR2 SASEGT. Data came from immunoSEQ multiplex PCR; TCRdb stores just in-frame clones and leaves some out. The table records about 710,000 clones, 55% to 85% of them present only once. This entry comes from a study of shared clonotypes between healthy human individuals. The source is a woman aged 30 to 39 in good health. V usage is TRBV6-1 and J usage is TRBJ1-1, with D perhaps matching TRBD1 (6 bases). Sequenced: memory CD4+ T cells sorted from blood. The subset here: CD45RA-negative fraction. Here the CDR3 reads CASSGRTQGFTEAFF. Here the CDR3 DNA reads TGTGCCAGCAGTGGGAGGACTCAGGGGTTCACTGAAGCTTTCTTT.